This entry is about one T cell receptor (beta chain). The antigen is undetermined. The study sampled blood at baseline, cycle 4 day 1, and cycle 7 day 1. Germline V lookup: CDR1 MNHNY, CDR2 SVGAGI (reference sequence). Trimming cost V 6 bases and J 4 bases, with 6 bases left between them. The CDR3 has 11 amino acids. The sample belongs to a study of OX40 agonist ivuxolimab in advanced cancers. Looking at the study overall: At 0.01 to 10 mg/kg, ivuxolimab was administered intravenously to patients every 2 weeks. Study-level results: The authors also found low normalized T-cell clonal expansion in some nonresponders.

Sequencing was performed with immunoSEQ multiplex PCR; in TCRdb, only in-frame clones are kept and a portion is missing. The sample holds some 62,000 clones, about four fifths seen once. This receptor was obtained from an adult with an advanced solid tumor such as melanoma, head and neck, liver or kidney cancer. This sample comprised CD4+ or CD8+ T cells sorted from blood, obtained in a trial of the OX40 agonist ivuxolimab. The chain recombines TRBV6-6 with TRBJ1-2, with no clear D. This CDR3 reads CASSQGYGYTF. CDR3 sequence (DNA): TGTGCCAGCAGCCAAGGCTATGGCTACACCTTC.